These 30 T cell receptor beta chains originate from one sample sequenced in a study of cytomegalovirus exposure and HLA in healthy donors. PCR used 60 Vbeta primers and 13 Jbeta primers. Assay: immunoSEQ multiplex PCR; the TCRdb copy retains only in-frame clones and omits some. The data contain some 81,000 clones, around 70% of them singletons. The sample comprised PBMCs. The receptors shown here come from a middle-aged woman in good health and CMV-seropositive.

The genes are TRBV5-1 and TRBJ2-2; possible D gene TRBD2, 5 bases. Trimming pared 0 bases from V and 4 bases from J, leaving 10 bases between. The CDR3 extends over 15 amino acids. Germline CDR1 reads SGHRS; CDR2 reads YFSETQ. The CDR3 protein is CASSLERFPTGELFF. CDR3 sequence (DNA): TGCGCCAGCAGCTTGGAGCGGTTTCCCACCGGGGAGCTGTTTTTT.

The CDR3 is CASSPGTGEEAFF. The CDR3 DNA is TGTGCCAGCAGCCCCGGGACAGGCGAAGAAGCTTTCTTT. The chain joins TRBV9 to TRBJ1-1; 8 bases agree with TRBD1. Trimming cost V 4 bases and J 8 bases; bases outside gene matches: 7. The CDR3 runs 13 residues. Germline CDR1 and CDR2: SGDLS and YYNGEE.

This clone was observed a single time. Distinct nucleotide sequences in the sample also encode this CDR3. The rearrangement uses TRBV2 and TRBJ1-2; TRBD1 aligns across 10 bases. The J segment lost 5 bases and the V segment lost 7 bases, leaving 7 bases of the junction unmatched. CDR3 size: 14 residues. Per the germline V gene, CDR1 is SNHLY and CDR2 is FYNNEI. CDR3: CASTADRGGYGYTF. DNA of the CDR3: TGTGCCAGCACCGCGGACAGGGGGGGTTATGGCTACACCTTC.

The rearrangement joins TRBV10-1 to TRBJ2-1; TRBD1 is a possible D gene (5 bases). This CDR3 is 14 amino acids long. V was shortened by 0 bases and J by 7 bases, with 10 bases between the two germline ends. Germline loops: CDR1 WNHNN, CDR2 SYGVQD (reference sequence). This CDR3 is CASSESRQKNEQFF. The CDR3 DNA sequence: TGCGCCAGCAGTGAGTCGAGACAGAAGAATGAGCAGTTCTTC.

In DNA form, the CDR3 reads TGTGCCAGCAGCTTGTTTTACAACCGACAGAACACTGAAGCTTTCTTT. This encodes CASSLFYNRQNTEAFF. V usage is TRBV5-5 and J usage is TRBJ1-1; no reliable D call. Germline V gene lookup returns CDR1 SGHKS and CDR2 YYEKEE (reference sequence). The V and J ends lost 1 base and 1 base respectively, with 14 bases between them. The CDR3 is made up of 16 amino acids.

This clone was detected only a few times. The chain is built from TRBV6-4 and TRBJ1-5, with a weak D call TRBD1 (5 bases). Deletions cut 9 bases from V and 5 bases from J, with 23 bases between. CDR1 and CDR2 from the germline V gene are MRHNA and SNTAGT. This CDR3 spans 16 amino acids. The CDR3 bases are TGTGCCAGAATACAAGGGTCGGGGGAGTCGGATCAGCCCCAGCATTTT. Translation: CARIQGSGESDQPQHF.

The chain has TRBV2 and TRBJ2-3, with TRBD2 identical over 7 bases. The CDR3 is made up of 15 amino acids. After removal of 7 bases from V and 3 bases from J, the junction contained 10 bases not matched to a gene. Germline CDR1 SNHLY, CDR2 FYNNEI. CDR3 in amino acids: CASKQERRGTDTQYF. The CDR3 DNA reads TGTGCCAGCAAACAAGAGCGGCGGGGGACAGATACGCAGTATTTT.

This clone was counted a single time. This chain joins TRBV21-1 and TRBJ2-7; the table's D gene call, TRBD1, was not cross checked with the DNA. TRBV21-1 is assigned pseudogene status. CDR3 size: 14 residues. This chain's CDR3 is CASSKGSDFYEQYF. The CDR3 nucleotides read TGTGCCAGCAGCAAAGGGTCAGATTTCTACGAGCAGTACTTC.

The V and J genes are TRBV7-8 and TRBJ1-1; 9 nucleotides align to TRBD1. CDR1 SGHVS and CDR2 FQNEAQ come from the germline V gene. This CDR3 is built from 18 residues. Trimming at V came to 5 bases and at J to 0 bases, leaving 13 bases not matched to a gene. The chain's CDR3 is CASSPSGTGTVMNTEAFF. CDR3 coding DNA: TGTGCCAGCAGCCCTTCTGGGACAGGGACTGTGATGAACACTGAAGCTTTCTTT.

This clone was counted only a few times. The chain carries TRBV6-6 and TRBJ1-1, with a possible D match to TRBD1 (5 bases). V shed 9 bases and J shed 0 bases, with 11 bases lying between them. From germline, CDR1 is MNHNY and CDR2 SVGAGI (reference sequence). The CDR3 has 13 residues. In DNA, the CDR3 is TGTGCCAGTATCAGGGTCGTGAACACTGAAGCTTTCTTT. This translates into CASIRVVNTEAFF.

This chain connects TRBV4-1 to TRBJ2-5, with TRBD1 as a possible D gene (6 bases). The CDR3 spans 14 residues. CDR1 and CDR2 from the germline V gene are MGHRA and YSYEKL. Trimming stripped 3 bases from V and 4 bases from J, with 12 bases between. The CDR3 DNA is TGCGCCAGCAGCCAGACAGGAGCGCGAGAGACCCAGTACTTC. Its protein is CASSQTGARETQYF.

This clone appeared many times. This chain links TRBV5-6 with TRBJ2-7; no clear D gene. This CDR3 has 13 residues. Germline V gene sequence: CDR1 SGHDT, CDR2 YYEEEE. V lost 0 bases, J lost 5 bases, and 9 bases lay in between. CDR3: CASSLATDHEQYF. The DNA of the CDR3 is TGTGCCAGCAGCTTGGCCACAGACCACGAGCAGTACTTC.

The chain uses TRBV30 and TRBJ1-1, with D perhaps TRBD1 (5 bases). The ends were cut back, 4 bases at V and 1 base at J, with 10 bases in the middle. The germline V gene has CDR1 GTSNPN and CDR2 SVGIG (reference sequence). The length of the CDR3 is 13 residues. As DNA, the CDR3 is TGTGCCTGGACGTTTCAGGGGAACACTGAAGCTTTCTTT. It yields the protein CAWTFQGNTEAFF.

V usage is TRBV9 and J usage is TRBJ1-5; possibly TRBD1 for D (5 bases). CDR1 is SGDLS and CDR2 is YYNGEE in the germline V gene. The V gene lost 0 bases and the J gene lost 0 bases, with 10 bases spanning the gap. The CDR3 spans 16 residues. The CDR3 reads CASSVDGGDSNQPQHF. The DNA for the CDR3 is TGTGCCAGCAGCGTAGACGGGGGGGATAGCAATCAGCCCCAGCATTTT. The whole variable domain, remainder taken from reference TRBV9 and TRBJ1-5, is DSGVTQTPKHLITATGQRVTLRCSPRSGDLSVYWYQQSLDQGLQFLIQYYNGEERAKGNILERFSAQQFPDLHSELNLSSLELGDSALYFCASSVDGGDSNQPQHFGDGTRLSIL.

CDR3 loop: CASSLGFRDEQFF. CDR3 coding DNA: TGTGCCAGCAGCTTAGGGTTCCGCGATGAGCAGTTCTTC. The chain links TRBV7-8 to TRBJ2-1, with D unresolved. This CDR3 is built from 13 residues. From germline, CDR1 is SGHVS and CDR2 FQNEAQ. Trimming took 1 base from V and 8 from J, leaving 9 bases between them.

This clone turned up a few times. This sequence joins TRBV4-1 and TRBJ1-2; D remains ambiguous. Germline lookup yields CDR1 MGHRA and CDR2 YSYEKL. Trimming stripped 1 base from V and 8 bases from J, with 11 bases between. This CDR3 spans 13 amino acids. The CDR3 DNA reads as TGCGCCAGCAGCCAAGTAGAGAGGGTAGGCTACACCTTC. Protein sequence: CASSQVERVGYTF.

The V and J genes are TRBV27 and TRBJ2-7; 7 bases align to TRBD2. The CDR3 contains 15 residues. With V trimmed by 0 bases and J by 0 bases, 2 bases remained unmatched. Germline V gene data show CDR1 as MNHEY and CDR2 as SMNVEV (reference sequence). The CDR3 sequence is CASSLSGGSSYEQYF. In nucleotides, the CDR3 is TGTGCCAGCAGTTTATCGGGCGGGAGCTCCTACGAGCAGTACTTC.

In this sample, this clone turned up once. The V gene is TRBV10-2, the J gene TRBJ2-3, with D perhaps matching TRBD1 (6 bases). V shed 7 bases and J shed 5 bases, with 13 bases lying between them. The CDR3 runs 13 residues. The germline CDR1 and CDR2 sequences are WSHSY and SAAADI. CDR3 nucleotides: TGCGCCAGCATTTCCCAGGGGAAAGATACGCAGTATTTT. Residues: CASISQGKDTQYF.

The genes are TRBV7-2 and TRBJ2-2, with a weak D call TRBD2 (5 bases). Germline V gene data show CDR1 as SGHTA and CDR2 as FQGNSA. The CDR3 covers 14 residues. The ends were cut back, 6 bases at V and 6 bases at J, with 14 bases in the middle. CDR3 DNA sequence: TGTGCCAGCAGTTTTATAGGACTTTCCGGGGAGCTGTTTTTT. This sequence encodes CASSFIGLSGELFF.

The genes are TRBV7-9 and TRBJ2-5; 9 positions match TRBD1. Germline values: CDR1 SEHNR, CDR2 FQNEAQ (reference sequence). The J segment lost 4 bases and the V segment lost 5 bases, leaving 5 bases of the junction unmatched. This CDR3 comprises 14 residues. DNA of the CDR3: TGTGCCAGCAGCAGAGGACAGGGGCGAGAGACCCAGTACTTC. Encoded protein: CASSRGQGRETQYF.

This clone appeared once. The chain uses TRBV28 and TRBJ1-2; D unclear. In germline, CDR1 is MDHEN, CDR2 SYDVKM. This CDR3 region has 14 residues. Trimming removed 3 bases at V and 2 bases at J, with 10 bases between. The CDR3 bases are TGTGCCAGCAGTTTCTCCTGGAGGAACTATGGCTACACCTTC. Its translation: CASSFSWRNYGYTF.

This chain's CDR3 is CASSARLAGEETQYF. CDR3 DNA sequence: TGTGCCAGCAGCGCTCGACTAGCGGGAGAGGAGACCCAGTACTTC. J is TRBJ2-5 and V is TRBV5-4; 12 bases are a match to TRBD2. The V and J ends lost 4 bases and 5 bases, in that order; junction bases with no gene match: 6. The CDR3 consists of 15 residues. Germline CDR1 reads SGHNT; CDR2 reads YYREEE (reference sequence).

The chain combines TRBV30 with TRBJ1-1; D unclear. V lost 1 base, J lost 3 bases, and 18 bases lay in between. The germline V gene has CDR1 GTSNPN and CDR2 SVGIG (reference sequence). The CDR3 has 16 residues. DNA for the CDR3: TGTGCCTGGAGTGGTCTAAACGTCAATGAACACACTGAAGCTTTCTTT. Translating gives CAWSGLNVNEHTEAFF.

In its sample, this clone was seen a few times. The chain links TRBV5-1 to TRBJ2-7, with TRBD2 identical over 9 bases. The CDR3 spans 14 residues. Germline V gene sequence: CDR1 SGHRS, CDR2 YFSETQ. Unmatched junction bases numbered 7, after V lost 2 bases and J lost 7 bases. The CDR3 region has the DNA TGCGCCAGCAGCTTTTATAGCGGGAGTGAGGAGCAGTACTTC. Its translation: CASSFYSGSEEQYF.

This chain joins TRBV27 and TRBJ1-1; TRBD1 might be the D (5 bases). CDR1 and CDR2 from the germline V gene are MNHEY and SMNVEV (reference sequence). The CDR3 totals 19 residues. The V end lost 8 bases, the J end lost 1 base, and 29 bases lay between the germline ends. In DNA, the CDR3 is TGTGCCAGCTCCCCCCGGGGCCCAGGACTACTTTGGGAGAACACTGAAGCTTTCTTT. The encoded protein is CASSPRGPGLLWENTEAFF.

The chain carries TRBV7-2 and TRBJ2-3; 10 bases map to TRBD2. Losses at the gene ends were 7 bases for V and 1 base for J; bases not matched to a gene: 8. The CDR3 has 16 residues. Germline-derived CDR1 and CDR2 are SGHTA and FQGNSA. CDR3 loop: CASMPAGGPRTDTQYF. The CDR3 DNA reads as TGTGCCAGCATGCCAGCGGGGGGGCCTCGCACAGATACGCAGTATTTT.

The genes are TRBV4-1 and TRBJ2-3, with D possibly matching TRBD1 (6 bases). The length of the CDR3 is 14 residues. The ends were cut back, 1 base at V and 4 bases at J, with 9 bases in the middle. Germline V gives CDR1 MGHRA, CDR2 YSYEKL. The CDR3 DNA reads as TGCGCCAGCAGCCAAGGACAGGAGGCAGATACGCAGTATTTT. It codes for CASSQGQEADTQYF.

The chain joins TRBV6-5 to TRBJ2-1; D may be TRBD1 (5 bases). This CDR3 is built from 16 residues. Germline CDR1 MNHEY, CDR2 SVGAGI. The V end lost 0 bases, the J end lost 2 bases, and 11 bases lay between the germline ends. DNA of the CDR3: TGTGCCAGCAGTTACTCAGGGGAAGGGCCCTACAATGAGCAGTTCTTC. It yields the protein CASSYSGEGPYNEQFF.

This clone was counted only a few times. The sample carries other DNA sequences with the same CDR3. This sequence joins TRBV5-1 and TRBJ2-3; 13 bases agree with TRBD2. The germline V gene has CDR1 SGHRS and CDR2 YFSETQ. CDR3 length: 17 residues. Trimming removed 1 base from V and 2 bases from J; junction bases left unmatched: 4. CDR3 in amino acids: CASSLYGTSGNTDTQYF. The CDR3 bases are TGCGCCAGCAGCTTGTACGGGACTAGCGGGAACACAGATACGCAGTATTTT.

This rearrangement joins TRBV10-2 to TRBJ2-7; TRBD1 agrees at 7 bases. The length of the CDR3 is 14 residues. CDR1 WSHSY and CDR2 SAAADI come from the germline V gene. Trimming took 5 bases from V and 5 from J; bases not matched to a gene: 9. The CDR3 reads CASSHRGSSNEQYF. CDR3 DNA sequence: TGCGCCAGCAGTCACAGGGGAAGTTCCAACGAGCAGTACTTC.